These T cell receptor beta chains were read from a single sample in a study of vaccination and CD4 T cells after COVID-19. TCRdb itself ran the PCR reads through MiXCR, one entry per CDR3 protein. Of more than 15,000 distinct CDR3 sequences in the sample, less than 50% were seen once. Their specific antigens are unknown. Sequences were obtained from CD4+ T cells from blood, cultured in vitro. Receptors were obtained from a human donor who had recovered from COVID-19. Each CDR3 is given with its conserved first and last residue. The D gene is left open where the match is weak. Expanded clones are given a class, and other clones once, few, many or no size at all.

13	TRBV10-3	TRBJ2-2	few	.	CAISAARAGELFF	TGTGCCATCAGTGCAGCGAGGGCCGGGGAGCTGTTTTTT
14	TRBV10-2	TRBJ2-1	few	.	CASSELYSYNEQFF	TGCGCCAGCAGTGAGCTCTACTCCTACAATGAGCAGTTCTTC
15	TRBV12-2	TRBJ2-1	.	.	CASRLAGGLDNEQFF	TGTGCAAGTCGCTTAGCGGGGGGTTTGGACAATGAGCAGTTCTTC
16	TRBV6-1	TRBJ1-1	medium-sized	.	CASSSAAGAGGTEAFF	TGTGCCAGCAGTAGTGCAGCGGGGGCGGGAGGGACTGAAGCTTTCTTT
14	TRBV6-5	TRBJ1-5	few	.	CASSYSPRAKPQHF	TGTGCCAGCAGTTACTCCCCCAGGGCGAAGCCCCAGCATTTT
15	TRBV20-1	TRBJ2-2	few	TRBD2	CSARERDYWDGELFF	TGCAGTGCTAGAGAAAGGGACTATTGGGACGGGGAGCTGTTTTTT
11	TRBV2	TRBJ1-2	few	.	CASRVFYGYTF	TGTGCCAGCCGGGTATTCTATGGCTACACCTTC
15	TRBV20-1	TRBJ1-5	.	.	CSARDWGMSNQPQHF	TGCAGTGCTAGAGATTGGGGGATGAGCAATCAGCCCCAGCATTTT
14	TRBV4-2	TRBJ1-6	.	.	CASSQDQGPSPLHF	TGTGCCAGCAGCCAAGATCAGGGGCCATCACCCCTCCACTTT
14	TRBV20-1	TRBJ2-3	few	TRBD1	CSAPDRGDTDTQYF	TGCAGTGCTCCCGACAGGGGCGACACAGATACGCAGTATTTT
15	TRBV6-1	TRBJ2-5	.	TRBD1	CASRPGQGASGTQYF	TGTGCCAGCAGACCGGGACAGGGAGCCTCTGGGACCCAGTACTTC
17	TRBV20-1	TRBJ1-2	few	.	CSVPRGRASFTNYGYTF	TGCAGTGTCCCGAGAGGCCGGGCCAGTTTTACTAACTATGGCTACACCTTC
13	TRBV20-1	TRBJ2-7	medium-sized	.	CSASRVDTYEQYF	TGCAGTGCTAGTAGGGTCGACACCTACGAGCAGTACTTC
15	TRBV20-1	TRBJ1-4	few	.	CSARGEQGANEKLFF	TGCAGTGCTAGAGGGGAACAGGGAGCTAATGAAAAACTGTTTTTT
13	TRBV11-2	TRBJ2-3	once	.	CASSFEGADTQYF	TGTGCCAGCAGCTTTGAGGGGGCAGATACGCAGTATTTT
17	TRBV7-9	TRBJ2-2	.	TRBD2	CASSSPLGGGSTGELFF	TGTGCCAGCAGCTCACCCCTCGGGGGAGGGAGCACCGGGGAGCTGTTTTTT